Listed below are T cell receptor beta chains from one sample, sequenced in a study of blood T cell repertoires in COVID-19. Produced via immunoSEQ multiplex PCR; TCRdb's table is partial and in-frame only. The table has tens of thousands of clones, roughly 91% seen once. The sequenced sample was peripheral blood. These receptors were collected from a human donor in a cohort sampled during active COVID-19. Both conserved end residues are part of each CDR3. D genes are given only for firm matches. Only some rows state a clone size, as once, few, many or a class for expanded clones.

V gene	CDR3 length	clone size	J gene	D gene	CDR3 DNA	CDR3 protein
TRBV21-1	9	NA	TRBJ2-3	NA	TGTGCCAGCAGCAAATTTTCGTTTTTT	CASSKFSFF
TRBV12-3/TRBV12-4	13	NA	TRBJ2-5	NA	TGTGCCAGCAGTTTAGCGGGAGAGCAGACCCAGTACTTC	CASSLAGEQTQYF
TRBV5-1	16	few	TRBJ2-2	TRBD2	TGCGCCAGCACCCCCCTAGCGGGAGGAAACACCGGGGAGCTGTTTTTT	CASTPLAGGNTGELFF
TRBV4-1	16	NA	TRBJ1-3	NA	TGCGCCAGCAGCCAAGAGGGATTTACGGGGTTTAGCCCCATATATTTT	CASSQEGFTGFSPIYF
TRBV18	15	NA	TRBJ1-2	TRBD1	TGTGCCAGCTCACCCGAAATGACAGGGCAAGGTGGCTACACCTTC	CASSPEMTGQGGYTF
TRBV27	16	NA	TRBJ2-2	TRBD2	TGTGCCAGCAGTTTATCGCAGCTAGCGGGAGCCGGGGAGCTGTTTTTT	CASSLSQLAGAGELFF
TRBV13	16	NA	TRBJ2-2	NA	TGTGCCAGCAGCTTAAGACGGAGTTCGGGCACCGGGGAGCTGTTTTTT	CASSLRRSSGTGELFF
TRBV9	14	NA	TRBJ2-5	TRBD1	TGTGCCAGCAGCGTAGGACAGGGTACCGAGACCCAGTACTTC	CASSVGQGTETQYF
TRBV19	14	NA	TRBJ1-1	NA	TGTGCCAGTAGTATCGGTAGTATGAACACTGAAGCTTTCTTT	CASSIGSMNTEAFF
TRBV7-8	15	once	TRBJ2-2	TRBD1	TGTGCCAGCAGCCTAGGACAGGGTCGGGCCGGGGAGCTGTTTTTT	CASSLGQGRAGELFF
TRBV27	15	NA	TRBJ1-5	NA	TGTGCCAGCAGTTTAACACAGGGTAGCAATCAGCCCCAGCATTTT	CASSLTQGSNQPQHF
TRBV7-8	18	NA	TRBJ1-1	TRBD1	TGTGCCAGCAGCTTAGTTAGGGACAGGGGTGTCTTGAACACTGAAGCTTTCTTT	CASSLVRDRGVLNTEAFF
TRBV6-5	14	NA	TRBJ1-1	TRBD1	TGTGCCAGCAGGAACAGGGGCGTCAACACTGAAGCTTTCTTT	CASRNRGVNTEAFF
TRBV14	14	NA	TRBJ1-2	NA	TGTGCCAGCAGCTATACAGGGACGGGCTATGGCTACACCTTC	CASSYTGTGYGYTF
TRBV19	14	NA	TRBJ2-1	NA	TGTGCCAGTAGTGTCGTCCACCTAGGGGATGAGCAGTTCTTC	CASSVVHLGDEQFF
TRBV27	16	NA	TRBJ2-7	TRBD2	TGTGCCAGCAGTAGACTAGCGGGAGTCGATTCCTACGAGCAGTACTTC	CASSRLAGVDSYEQYF
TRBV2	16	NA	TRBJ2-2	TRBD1	TGTGCCAGCAGTGTACAGGGGCTTAAGAACACCGGGGAGCTGTTTTTT	CASSVQGLKNTGELFF
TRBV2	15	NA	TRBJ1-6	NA	TGTGCCGGCGGGGCGTGGGGGAGGCGAAATTCACCCCTCCACTTT	CAGGAWGRRNSPLHF
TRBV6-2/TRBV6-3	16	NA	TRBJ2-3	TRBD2	TGTGCCAGCAGTCCCTCGGGACTAGCGTTCTCCGATACACAGTATTTT	CASSPSGLAFSDTQYF
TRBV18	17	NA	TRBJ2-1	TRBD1	TGTGCCAGCTCACCGTTGCCGACAGGGGCCCCCTACAATGAGCAGTTCTTC	CASSPLPTGAPYNEQFF
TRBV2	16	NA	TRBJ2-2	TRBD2	TGTGCCAGCGGACAGCCAGCGGGACTAGCTTCCGGGGAGCTGTTTTTT	CASGQPAGLASGELFF
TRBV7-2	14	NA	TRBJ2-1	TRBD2	TGTGCCAGCAGCCCGGGACTAGCGGGAACTGAGCAGTTCTTC	CASSPGLAGTEQFF
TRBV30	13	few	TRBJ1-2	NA	TGTGCCTGGAACTCACAGGCTAACTATGGCTACACCTTC	CAWNSQANYGYTF
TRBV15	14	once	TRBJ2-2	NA	TGTGCCACCAGCAGAGTTAGTGGGGCCGAGGAGCTGTTTTTT	CATSRVSGAEELFF
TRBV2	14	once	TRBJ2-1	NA	TGTGCCAGCAGGCAGGTTGGATCCTACAATGAGCAGTTCTTC	CASRQVGSYNEQFF
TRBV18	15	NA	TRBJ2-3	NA	TGTGCCAGCTCGCCCCACGGCGGATACACAGATACGCAGTATTTT	CASSPHGGYTDTQYF
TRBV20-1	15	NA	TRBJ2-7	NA	TGCAGTGCTACTGACAGGGGAGGGGGGACTTACGAGCAGTACTTC	CSATDRGGGTYEQYF